These 10 T cell receptor beta chains were sequenced from one sample in a study of CD8+ T cells in alopecia areata. Treatment described: oral pan-JAK inhibitor, 5-10 mg twice daily. The sequencing template was cDNA reverse transcribed from extracted RNA. The method was immunoSEQ multiplex PCR; TCRdb's version includes in-frame clones alone and lacks a portion of them. This sample has around 120,000 clones, with 50% to 55% found just once. The sample here was CD4+ T cells sorted from blood, taken at week 4, from a patient treated with tofacitinib. These TCRs come from a human donor with alopecia areata.

This chain joins TRBV11-2 and TRBJ2-7; unclear D gene. This CDR3 contains 15 residues. Trimming removed 2 bases at V and 2 bases at J, with 13 bases between. Germline V CDR1 and CDR2: SGHAT, FQNNGV. CDR3 amino acids: CASSLQALAPYEQYF. DNA for the CDR3: TGTGCCAGCAGCTTACAGGCCCTCGCTCCCTACGAGCAGTACTTC.

Note on this clone: In the same sample, other DNA sequences code for this CDR3. The V gene is TRBV30, the J gene TRBJ1-5; no definite D call. Trimming cost V 0 bases and J 3 bases, with 6 bases left between them. This CDR3 spans 13 amino acids. Germline assignment: CDR1 GTSNPN and CDR2 SVGIG (reference sequence). The DNA for the CDR3 is TGTGCCTGGAGTGTAGGGCTCAATCAGCCCCAGCATTTT. It encodes CAWSVGLNQPQHF.

This clone was observed a handful of times. The chain combines TRBV19 with TRBJ1-2, with TRBD1 matching 12 bases. CDR1 is LNHDA, CDR2 SQIVND, per germline (reference sequence). Losses at the gene ends were 7 bases for V and 7 bases for J; bases not matched to a gene: 7. The CDR3 contains 14 residues. CDR3: CASTRDRGQSGYTF. CDR3 DNA sequence: TGTGCCAGTACCCGGGACAGGGGGCAGAGTGGCTACACCTTC.

This chain links TRBV9 with TRBJ2-6; D tentatively reads TRBD1 or TRBD2 (7 bases each). Germline CDR1 and CDR2: SGDLS and YYNGEE. V lost 7 bases and J lost 0, with 14 bases in between. The CDR3 sequence is 16 residues long. CDR3 loop: CASPGGALSGANVLTF. The CDR3 DNA reads TGTGCCAGCCCAGGGGGGGCACTCTCTGGGGCCAACGTCCTGACTTTC.

This clone has a handful of counts. J is TRBJ2-4 and V is TRBV19; D not certain. The CDR3 is 16 residues long. The V end was cut by 10 bases, the J end by 0 bases, with 19 bases between. CDR1 is LNHDA and CDR2 is SQIVND in the germline V gene (reference sequence). DNA of the CDR3: TGTGCCACCAAACCGTCAAATTCCCTAGCCAAAAACATTCAGTACTTC. Its protein is CATKPSNSLAKNIQYF. Looking up the rest from reference TRBV19 and TRBJ2-4 gives the full variable domain: DGGITQSPKYLFRKEGQNVTLSCEQNLNHDAMYWYRQDPGQGLRLIYYSQIVNDFQKGDIAEGYSVSREKKESFPLTVTSAQKNPTAFYLCATKPSNSLAKNIQYFGAGTRLSVL.

The CDR3 DNA is TGCGCCAGCAGCTTGGATGGACTGATAAACGAGCAGTACTTC. Encoded protein: CASSLDGLINEQYF. The V and J genes are TRBV5-1 and TRBJ2-7; D perhaps matches TRBD2 (5 bases). This CDR3 is 14 amino acids long. V was trimmed by 0 bases and J by 5 bases, leaving 12 bases between them. Looked up from germline, CDR1 is SGHRS and CDR2 is YFSETQ.

This chain links TRBV6-5 with TRBJ2-7; D gene uncertain. Between the trimmed V and J ends, which lost 2 bases and 7 bases, there was a span of 18 bases. CDR1 is MNHEY and CDR2 is SVGAGI in the germline V gene. The CDR3 has 15 amino acids. The CDR3 region has the DNA TGTGCCAGCAGTTACACTATGAACCGGCCCCAGGAGCAGTACTTC. It is translated as CASSYTMNRPQEQYF.

The chain combines TRBV30 with TRBJ1-1; D unresolved. This CDR3 contains 14 residues. Trimming pared 5 bases from V and 0 bases from J, leaving 13 bases between. Germline CDR1 GTSNPN, CDR2 SVGIG (reference sequence). In DNA form, the CDR3 reads TGTGCCTGGGTCATAGGAACTATGAACACTGAAGCTTTCTTT. As protein: CAWVIGTMNTEAFF.

This rearrangement joins TRBV5-1 to TRBJ1-1; the D gene is possibly TRBD1 (5 bases). This CDR3 contains 13 residues. The germline V and J ends were trimmed by 4 bases and 8 bases, with 15 bases remaining between them. CDR1 and CDR2 from the germline V gene are SGHRS and YFSETQ. The CDR3 spells CASSHGTGEEAFF. CDR3 sequence (DNA): TGCGCCAGCAGCCACGGGACGGGGGAAGAAGCTTTCTTT. The full variable domain, with the rest looked up from reference TRBV5-1 and TRBJ1-1, is KAGVTQTPRYLIKTRGQQVTLSCSPISGHRSVSWYQQTPGQGLQFLFEYFSETQRNKGNFPGRFSGRQFSNSRSEMNVSTLELGDSALYLCASSHGTGEEAFFGQGTRLTVV.

J is TRBJ1-4 and V is TRBV29-1; D may be TRBD1 (5 bases). This CDR3 region has 11 residues. The V end was cut by 6 bases, the J end by 5 bases, with 7 bases between. Germline lookup yields CDR1 SQVTM and CDR2 ANQGSEA. CDR3 residues: CSVGENEKLFF. The CDR3 nucleotides read TGCAGCGTGGGGGAGAATGAAAAACTGTTTTTT.